This T cell receptor (beta chain) was found in a study of cytomegalovirus exposure and HLA in healthy donors. Overall study: Prior work identified around 110 million unique TCR beta sequences in around 170 million T cells.

Overall study results and limits: Several V segments, TRBV6-2 and TRBV6-3 among them, could not be told apart and were dropped.

This CDR3 spans 15 amino acids. V lost 6 bases to trimming and J lost 0 bases, with 15 bases between them. CDR1 and CDR2 from the germline V gene are MNHNS and SASEGT. A multiplex PCR was run with 60 Vbeta primers and 13 Jbeta primers. The method was immunoSEQ multiplex PCR; TCRdb's version includes in-frame clones alone and lacks a portion of them. The data show about 130,000 clones, with about 70% seen just once and roughly 3% held by the top ten. Notes on this clone: Its specificity is not known.

Source material: PBMCs. This chain joins TRBV6-1 and TRBJ2-7, with D perhaps matching TRBD2 (7 bases). The receptor's source is a woman between 55 and 75 years old in good health and CMV-seropositive. CDR3 sequence: CASSMGGASSYEQYF. The CDR3 DNA follows: TGTGCCAGCAGCATGGGGGGGGCAAGCTCCTACGAGCAGTACTTC.